This T cell receptor beta chain was captured in a study of CD8 T cells in ankylosing spondylitis. Regarding the study as a whole: A CD8+ phenotype characterized the disease-linked clones, which were relatively rare in peripheral blood. Seven to nine highly homologous variants formed a TCR beta motif that appeared characteristic of ankylosing spondylitis blood.

CDR1 MNHNS and CDR2 SASEGT come from the germline V gene. Trimming removed 6 bases from V and 4 bases from J; junction bases left unmatched: 6. The CDR3 has 14 amino acids. This clonotype was seen a handful of times. Antigen unknown. TCRdb reanalysed the 5' RACE reads using MiXCR and keeps one entry per CDR3 protein. Of 35,000 to 50,000 distinct CDR3 sequences detected, 10% appear once; the ten largest clones hold 16%. Sample: blood, either unsorted or a sorted T cell fraction (not recorded which). The clonotype comes from a male donor with ankylosing spondylitis or in good health (not recorded which). The chain joins TRBV6-1 to TRBJ2-3, with 8 bases matching TRBD1. The CDR3 DNA reads as TGTGCCAGCAGCTTGACACAGGGGGCAGATACGCAGTATTTT. It specifies CASSLTQGADTQYF.